Each of the 21 T cell receptor beta chains below was sequenced from the same sample in a study of CD8+ T cells in alopecia areata. Isolated RNA was reverse transcribed into cDNA used as the sequencing template. Only in-frame clones appear in the TCRdb table, and some are missing; sequencing was by immunoSEQ multiplex PCR. Altogether about 220,000 clones are present, under 60% being singletons, with the ten largest covering 1.6%. The treatment here: oral pan-JAK inhibitor, 5-10 mg twice daily. The input for sequencing was CD4+ T cells sorted from blood, taken at week 4, from a patient treated with tofacitinib. Source of these receptors: a human donor with alopecia areata.

The chain couples TRBV18 to TRBJ2-7; D call uncertain. The germline V gene has CDR1 KGHSH and CDR2 LQKENI. The CDR3 contains 15 residues. V was trimmed by 2 bases and J by 0 bases, leaving 11 bases between them. In DNA form, the CDR3 reads TGTGCCAGCTCACCAGTAACAGCGAGCTCCTACGAGCAGTACTTC. Its translation is CASSPVTASSYEQYF. Complete variable domain (other parts from reference TRBV18 and TRBJ2-7): NAGVMQNPRHLVRRRGQEARLRCSPMKGHSHVYWYRQLPEEGLKFMVYLQKENIIDESGMPKERFSAEFPKEGPSILRIQQVVRGDSAAYFCASSPVTASSYEQYFGPGTRLTVT.

The rearrangement links TRBV30 to TRBJ2-2; 8 bases align to TRBD1. The trim removed 1 base at V and 6 bases at J, leaving 1 base unmatched. The CDR3 runs to 13 residues. Germline CDR1 GTSNPN, CDR2 SVGIG (reference sequence). As DNA, the CDR3 is TGTGCCTGGAGTGGCAGGGGGCCCGGGGAGCTGTTTTTT. Translating it yields CAWSGRGPGELFF.

The chain carries TRBV4-3 and TRBJ2-3; D not resolved. V shed 1 base and J shed 4 bases, with 3 bases lying between them. This CDR3 has 12 amino acids. In germline, CDR1 is LGHNA, CDR2 YSLEER. The CDR3 DNA reads TGCGCCAGCAGCCAAGCAGCAGATACGCAGTATTTT. It is translated as CASSQAADTQYF.

This chain joins TRBV10-3 and TRBJ2-3; tentatively, D is TRBD1 (6 bases). Looked up from germline, CDR1 is ENHRY and CDR2 is SYGVKD. This CDR3 is built from 15 residues. Trimming shortened V by 6 bases and J by 1 base, and 14 bases separated the two germline ends. The CDR3 DNA reads TGTGCCATCAGCATAGGGGGTATGGGCACAGATACGCAGTATTTT. It is translated as CAISIGGMGTDTQYF.

The genes are TRBV23-1 and TRBJ1-5; weak D call: TRBD1 (6 bases). TRBV23-1 is designated an ORF whose function remains uncertain. Trimming removed 0 bases at V and 1 base at J, with 13 bases between. This CDR3 contains 17 residues. The DNA for the CDR3 is TGCGCCAGCAGTCAATCCTCCGCAGGGGTGAGCAATCAGCCCCAGCATTTT. Amino acid sequence: CASSQSSAGVSNQPQHF.

V gene TRBV5-6 combines with J gene TRBJ2-2; D remains ambiguous. This CDR3 is built from 13 residues. Looked up from germline, CDR1 is SGHDT and CDR2 is YYEEEE. V lost 5 bases and J lost 0, with 5 bases in between. CDR3: CASRSTNTGELFF. The CDR3, as DNA: TGTGCCAGCAGGTCAACGAACACCGGGGAGCTGTTTTTT.

This clone was counted a few times. The rearrangement links TRBV29-1 to TRBJ1-1; 12 bases fit TRBD1. Germline V gene sequence: CDR1 SQVTM, CDR2 ANQGSEA. Unmatched junction bases numbered 4, after V lost 8 bases and J lost 3 bases. CDR3 size: 13 residues. CDR3 sequence (DNA): TGCAGCACTGGGACAGGGGGCCACACTGAAGCTTTCTTT. Amino acids: CSTGTGGHTEAFF.

The CDR3 protein is CASSLEATGLAKSTDTQYF. The CDR3 nucleotides read TGTGCCAGCAGCTTGGAGGCTACGGGACTAGCGAAGAGCACAGATACGCAGTATTTT. The chain joins TRBV5-6 to TRBJ2-3, with 10 bases matching TRBD2. The CDR3 totals 19 residues. Germline CDR1 is SGHDT and CDR2 is YYEEEE. J gave up 0 bases and V 0 bases, and 10 bases lay outside the gene matches.

The chain uses TRBV29-1 and TRBJ2-7; perhaps D is TRBD1 or TRBD2 (6 bases each). The CDR3 is 13 residues long. Deletions cut 0 bases from V and 6 bases from J, with 12 bases between. The germline CDR1 and CDR2 sequences are SQVTM and ANQGSEA. The CDR3, as DNA: TGCAGCGTTGAAGATCTGGGGGGCGGCGAGCAGTACTTC. It codes for CSVEDLGGGEQYF.

This clone was recorded only once. V and J are TRBV27 and TRBJ2-7; the D gene is possibly TRBD1 (6 bases). Trimming cost V 5 bases and J 4 bases, with 9 bases left between them. The CDR3 has 12 residues. The germline V gene encodes CDR1 MNHEY and CDR2 SMNVEV (reference sequence). In DNA form, the CDR3 reads TGTGCCAGCAGTCGGCAGGGGTACGAGCAGTACTTC. It codes for CASSRQGYEQYF.

The V gene is TRBV29-1, the J gene TRBJ1-4; no reliable D call. This CDR3 spans 13 amino acids. CDR1 and CDR2 from the germline V gene are SQVTM and ANQGSEA. V was cut by 5 bases and J by 8 bases, with 15 bases left in between. The CDR3 DNA reads as TGCAGCGTTCAGACACAAGCCACGGAAAAACTGTTTTTT. Translated, it gives CSVQTQATEKLFF.

The V call is TRBV19, the J call TRBJ1-2; a possible D gene is TRBD1 (6 bases). V lost 3 bases to trimming and J lost 7 bases, with 15 bases between them. Germline V lookup: CDR1 LNHDA, CDR2 SQIVND (reference sequence). CDR3 size: 14 residues. The CDR3: CASSIPGERRGYTF. The CDR3 bases are TGTGCCAGTAGTATTCCAGGGGAAAGACGTGGCTACACCTTC.

The DNA of the CDR3 is TGTGCCAGTAGTGGGACTTACAGCTCCTACGAGCAGTACTTC. Translating it yields CASSGTYSSYEQYF. The chain uses TRBV19 and TRBJ2-7; D might be TRBD2 (6 bases). Trimming took off 5 bases at V and 0 bases at J, with 11 bases between the two ends. The germline V gene encodes CDR1 LNHDA and CDR2 SQIVND (reference sequence). The CDR3 runs to 14 residues.

This chain uses TRBV4-3 with TRBJ2-7; unclear D gene. This CDR3 region has 13 residues. Germline V CDR1 and CDR2: LGHNA, YSLEER. Trimming took 4 bases from V and 4 from J, leaving 11 bases between them. In DNA form, the CDR3 reads TGCGCCAGCAGCCGTGGGCCGGAATACGAGCAGTACTTC. It codes for CASSRGPEYEQYF.

J is TRBJ2-3 and V is TRBV5-6, with D possibly matching TRBD2 (7 bases). There are 15 residues in the CDR3. The ends were cut back, 1 base at V and 2 bases at J, with 11 bases in the middle. Germline CDR1 is SGHDT and CDR2 is YYEEEE. DNA for the CDR3: TGTGCCAGCAGCTTGTTTGCGGGGGCCACAGATACGCAGTATTTT. Encoded protein: CASSLFAGATDTQYF.

V usage is TRBV7-3 and J usage is TRBJ1-6; D is possibly TRBD1 (6 bases). The CDR3 is 13 amino acids. CDR1 is SGHTA and CDR2 is FQGTGA in the germline V gene. V lost 5 bases and J lost 6, with 8 bases in between. CDR3 amino acids: CASSRDINSPLHF. CDR3 in DNA: TGTGCCAGCAGCCGGGACATTAATTCACCCCTCCACTTT. The full variable domain, rest sourced from reference TRBV7-3 and TRBJ1-6, is GAGVSQTPSNKVTEKGKYVELRCDPISGHTALYWYRQSLGQGPEFLIYFQGTGAADDSGLPNDRFFAVRPEGSVSTLKIQRTERGDSAVYLCASSRDINSPLHFGNGTRLTVT.

The rearrangement links TRBV7-3 to TRBJ2-4, with D perhaps being TRBD1 or TRBD2 (5 bases each). Trimming pared 5 bases from V and 3 bases from J, leaving 17 bases between. CDR3 size: 16 residues. Germline V gene lookup returns CDR1 SGHTA and CDR2 FQGTGA. The CDR3 here is CASSPTGRTFKNIQYF. The CDR3 DNA is TGTGCCAGCAGCCCCACGGGACGGACATTCAAAAACATTCAGTACTTC.

The rearrangement uses TRBV27 and TRBJ2-1; 8 bases agree with TRBD1. CDR3 length equals 15 residues. The V and J ends lost 6 bases and 2 bases, in that order; junction bases with no gene match: 6. CDR1 and CDR2 from the germline V gene are MNHEY and SMNVEV (reference sequence). The CDR3 coding sequence is TGTGCCAGCAGCTATGGACAGGGCCCCTACAATGAGCAGTTCTTC. Encoded protein: CASSYGQGPYNEQFF.

The CDR3 reads CASSLVDTEAFF. The CDR3 region has the DNA TGTGCCAGCAGCTTAGTAGACACTGAAGCTTTCTTT. The chain couples TRBV7-9 to TRBJ1-1; D not certain. The length of the CDR3 is 12 residues. V gave up 1 base and J gave up 3 bases, with 3 bases separating them. CDR1 is SEHNR and CDR2 is FQNEAQ in the germline V gene (reference sequence).

V usage is TRBV29-1 and J usage is TRBJ1-2; D gene uncertain. Trimming removed 1 base from V and 4 bases from J, with 13 bases in between. Germline V lookup: CDR1 SQVTM, CDR2 ANQGSEA. This CDR3 has 14 amino acids. CDR3 sequence reads: CSVEVSGKSYGYTF. CDR3 in DNA: TGCAGCGTTGAAGTGTCCGGGAAGAGCTATGGCTACACCTTC. Using reference TRBV29-1 and TRBJ1-2 for the parts outside the CDR3, the full variable domain is SAVISQKPSRDICQRGTSLTIQCQVDSQVTMMFWYRQQPGQSLTLIATANQGSEATYESGFVIDKFPISRPNLTFSTLTVSNMSPEDSSIYLCSVEVSGKSYGYTFGSGTRLTVV.

The chain carries TRBV4-3 and TRBJ1-1; D not resolved. The germline V gene has CDR1 LGHNA and CDR2 YSLEER. The CDR3 extends over 18 amino acids. Trimming pared 3 bases from V and 3 bases from J, leaving 23 bases between. CDR3 amino acids: CASSHSYWGVGIDTEAFF. In nucleotides, the CDR3 is TGCGCCAGCAGCCATTCCTATTGGGGAGTGGGAATCGACACTGAAGCTTTCTTT.